This TCR beta chain was retrieved from a study of control samples from healthy donors and cancer patients. Assay used: immunoSEQ multiplex PCR; TCRdb lists only in-frame clones, some missing. The sample has approximately 93,000 clones; around 90% are singletons. Germline V gene sequence: CDR1 MDHEN, CDR2 SYDVKM. The CDR3 spans 14 residues. V lost 8 bases, J lost 4 bases, and 10 bases stayed unmatched. This sequence was found in a woman in her forties or fifties with colorectal cancer. Sequences were obtained from PBMCs. This chain joins TRBV28 and TRBJ1-2, with 7 bases lining up with TRBD1. CDR3 bases: TGTGCCAGCGGGACAGCGGATTGGGGCTATGGCTACACCTTC. Its translation: CASGTADWGYGYTF.